This T cell receptor beta chain originates from a study of cytomegalovirus exposure and HLA in healthy donors. In the case of this clone: As yet, its antigen is unknown.

The primer mix had 60 Vbeta and 13 Jbeta primers. Measured with immunoSEQ multiplex PCR; TCRdb has only the in-frame clones, and not every one. The sample records approximately 120,000 clones, roughly 70% being singletons. The study's findings and limits: Some public TCRs appeared in many individuals, while most sequences were rare.

The specimen was PBMCs. The receptor was isolated from a man aged 35-49 years in good health and CMV-seropositive.

The CDR3 bases are TGTGCCAGCAGTCTGCGACTAGCGGGAGTCCACGAGCAGTACTTC. This sequence encodes CASSLRLAGVHEQYF. V and J are TRBV28 and TRBJ2-7; 12 bases map to TRBD2. Per the germline V gene, CDR1 is MDHEN and CDR2 is SYDVKM. This CDR3 has 15 residues. After removal of 5 bases from V and 5 bases from J, the junction contained 7 bases not matched to a gene.